These 26 T cell receptor beta chains were all obtained from the same sample, sequenced in a study of cytomegalovirus exposure and HLA in healthy donors. Profiling relied on immunoSEQ multiplex PCR, and the TCRdb table lists in-frame clones only, not all of them. There are some 86,000 clones in the sample; roughly 93% occur only once, and 3% to 4% lies in the top ten. The specimen was PBMCs. Receptors were obtained from a woman in her 30s in good health and CMV-seronegative.

The gene calls are TRBV7-3 and TRBJ1-3; perhaps TRBD1 as D (5 bases). The CDR3 runs to 14 residues. The V end lost 4 bases, the J end lost 0 bases, and 7 bases lay between the germline ends. Per the germline V gene, CDR1 is SGHTA and CDR2 is FQGTGA. CDR3 sequence reads: CASSSGSSGNTIYF. Here the CDR3 DNA reads TGTGCCAGCAGCTCAGGGTCCTCTGGAAACACCATATATTTT.

The chain is built from TRBV21-1 and TRBJ2-2; the table's D call, TRBD2, has no DNA check behind it. TRBV21-1 is given as a pseudogene. The CDR3 extends over 16 amino acids. The CDR3 DNA reads TGTGCCAGCAGCAAAGAGCGGGGACGCGGCACCGGGGAGCTGTTTTTT. Protein: CASSKERGRGTGELFF.

This clone showed up just once. This chain connects TRBV7-2 to TRBJ1-2, with 7 bases aligning to TRBD1. The CDR3 length is 12 residues. V shed 4 bases and J 8 bases; nucleotides not matched to a gene: 4. Germline lookup yields CDR1 SGHTA and CDR2 FQGNSA. For the CDR3, the DNA is TGTGCCAGCAGCTCGGGACAGTACGGCTACACCTTC. This translates into CASSSGQYGYTF.

The rearrangement links TRBV27 to TRBJ1-2; 8 positions agree with TRBD1. The length of the CDR3 is 17 residues. The trim removed 4 bases at V and 0 bases at J, leaving 10 bases unmatched. Per the germline V gene, CDR1 is MNHEY and CDR2 is SMNVEV (reference sequence). In DNA, the CDR3 is TGTGCCAGCAGTTCCCTTTCGAAGGGACAGGCTAACTATGGCTACACCTTC. Translating gives CASSSLSKGQANYGYTF.

This clone was found once. The chain combines TRBV19 with TRBJ1-1, with D possibly TRBD1 on 6 matching bases. In germline, CDR1 is LNHDA, CDR2 SQIVND (reference sequence). V lost 10 bases, J lost 6 bases, and 21 bases lay in between. The CDR3 loop spans 14 amino acids. The CDR3 loop reads CATESQGMGAEAFF. The CDR3 DNA reads as TGTGCCACCGAATCTCAGGGGATGGGAGCTGAAGCTTTCTTT.

This clone turned up a few times. The V gene is TRBV5-4, the J gene TRBJ2-1, with 10 bases identical to TRBD2. Germline V gene lookup returns CDR1 SGHNT and CDR2 YYREEE (reference sequence). Trimming cost V 4 bases and J 5 bases; bases outside gene matches: 12. The CDR3 has 17 residues. CDR3 in amino acids: CASSPSRAGGTNNEQFF. The CDR3 DNA reads TGTGCCAGCAGCCCGTCTCGAGCGGGAGGGACGAACAATGAGCAGTTCTTC.

This chain links TRBV7-9 with TRBJ2-2, with TRBD1 identical over 7 bases. There are 15 residues in the CDR3. V was clipped by 3 bases and J by 5 bases; unmatched bases: 6. CDR1 and CDR2 (germline): SEHNR, FQNEAQ (reference sequence). DNA of the CDR3: TGTGCCAGCAGCTTCTCCCAACAGGGGACCGGGGAGCTGTTTTTT. Protein: CASSFSQQGTGELFF.

The CDR3 coding sequence is TGTGCCAGCAGCGGCACCGGGACTAGGGACGAGCAGTACTTC. As protein: CASSGTGTRDEQYF. The genes are TRBV7-9 and TRBJ2-7, with TRBD2 matching over 8 bases. Germline V gives CDR1 SEHNR, CDR2 FQNEAQ (reference sequence). The CDR3 loop spans 14 amino acids. V lost 5 bases and J lost 5; bases outside the gene matches: 8.

The chain has TRBV18 and TRBJ2-5; 7 bases are shared with TRBD2. Germline V lookup: CDR1 KGHSH, CDR2 LQKENI. The CDR3 has 13 residues. The ends lost 4 bases at V and 4 bases at J; junction bases unmatched: 3. CDR3 in amino acids: CASSLSSGETQYF. CDR3 in DNA: TGTGCCAGCTCACTTTCTAGCGGAGAGACCCAGTACTTC.

CDR3 bases: TGTGCCAGCAGCTCGGGGGGTAGCTCCTACAATGAGCAGTTCTTC. Its protein is CASSSGGSSYNEQFF. The chain carries TRBV7-6 and TRBJ2-1, with 7 bases identical to TRBD2. Trimming removed 4 bases from V and 0 bases from J; junction bases left unmatched: 3. This CDR3 comprises 15 residues. Per germline, CDR1 SGHVS and CDR2 FNYEAQ.

The chain is built from TRBV27 and TRBJ2-7; D might be TRBD1 (5 bases). Trimming stripped 5 bases from V and 0 bases from J, with 8 bases between. The CDR3 has 13 amino acids. Germline V gene data show CDR1 as MNHEY and CDR2 as SMNVEV (reference sequence). CDR3 residues: CASSRQFSYEQYF. The CDR3, as DNA: TGTGCCAGCAGTAGACAGTTCTCCTACGAGCAGTACTTC.

J is TRBJ1-4 and V is TRBV7-6; tentative D call: TRBD1 (6 bases). There are 13 residues in the CDR3. V lost 5 bases and J 5 bases, leaving 9 bases between the germline ends. Germline loops: CDR1 SGHVS, CDR2 FNYEAQ. DNA for the CDR3: TGTGCCAGCAGCCAGGACAGAAATGAAAAACTGTTTTTT. Translated: CASSQDRNEKLFF.

The gene calls are TRBV5-6 and TRBJ1-2, with 9 bases lining up with TRBD1. The CDR3 covers 16 residues. V lost 5 bases and J lost 0; bases outside the gene matches: 8. Germline V gives CDR1 SGHDT, CDR2 YYEEEE. The CDR3 bases are TGTGCCAGCAGTACAGGGGGCTCTCAAGCTAACTATGGCTACACCTTC. This codes for CASSTGGSQANYGYTF.

The chain joins TRBV5-6 to TRBJ1-1, with D hard to call. There are 13 residues in the CDR3. From germline, CDR1 is SGHDT and CDR2 YYEEEE. V gave up 0 bases and J gave up 1 base, with 4 bases separating them. The CDR3, as DNA: TGTGCCAGCAGCTTGGGAGGGAACACTGAAGCTTTCTTT. The encoded protein is CASSLGGNTEAFF.

The sample holds one count of this clone. The rearrangement joins TRBV18 to TRBJ2-7; 7 positions agree with TRBD2. This CDR3 has 15 residues. Germline CDR1 and CDR2: KGHSH and LQKENI. Trimming cost V 3 bases and J 3 bases; bases outside gene matches: 8. The CDR3 is CASSPSGTTSYEQYF. CDR3 coding DNA: TGTGCCAGCTCACCCTCCGGGACTACGAGCTACGAGCAGTACTTC.

The genes are TRBV21-1 and TRBJ2-5; the table names TRBD1, a call not compared with the DNA. TRBV21-1 is annotated as a pseudogene. CDR3 size: 15 residues. The CDR3 spells CASSKGAERRKTQYF. As DNA, the CDR3 is TGTGCCAGCAGCAAAGGGGCCGAAAGAAGAAAGACCCAGTACTTC.

The chain combines TRBV25-1 with TRBJ1-2, with D uncertain. With 4 bases removed from V and 4 bases from J, the gap between germline ends came to 10 bases. CDR1 and CDR2 from the germline V gene are MGHDK and SYGVNS. The CDR3 is 13 residues long. CDR3 region: CASSGQVTYGYTF. CDR3 bases: TGTGCCAGCAGTGGTCAGGTCACCTATGGCTACACCTTC.

The V gene is TRBV2, the J gene TRBJ1-1; D gene uncertain. CDR1 and CDR2 from the germline V gene are SNHLY and FYNNEI. There are 13 residues in the CDR3. Trimming left V 3 bases short and J 4 bases short, with 9 bases between. The CDR3 here is CASSDVTVTEAFF. Here the CDR3 DNA reads TGTGCCAGCAGTGACGTTACGGTCACTGAAGCTTTCTTT.

V gene TRBV6-1 combines with J gene TRBJ2-4; 7 nucleotides match TRBD2. Germline V gene data show CDR1 as MNHNS and CDR2 as SASEGT. This CDR3 has 14 amino acids. The V segment lost 6 bases and the J segment 9 bases; nucleotides outside the gene matches: 11. The CDR3 reads CASSALAETGIQYF. The CDR3 coding sequence is TGTGCCAGCAGCGCTCTAGCGGAAACGGGCATTCAGTACTTC.

V and J are TRBV19 and TRBJ1-3; TRBD1 matches at 7 bases. J lost 0 bases, V lost 5 bases, and 7 bases had no gene match. Germline CDR1 is LNHDA and CDR2 is SQIVND (reference sequence). CDR3 length equals 16 residues. The CDR3 bases are TGTGCCAGTAGTTCTGACAGGGATCTCTCTGGAAACACCATATATTTT. Its protein is CASSSDRDLSGNTIYF.

The J gene is TRBJ1-5, the V gene TRBV2; TRBD1 aligns across 7 bases. The CDR3 extends over 16 amino acids. The germline gives CDR1 SNHLY, CDR2 FYNNEI. Germline trimming cut 3 bases from V and 5 bases from J; bases unmatched to any gene: 10. The CDR3, as DNA: TGTGCCAGCAGTGATCCGGAAGGGGGCTTTGATCAGCCCCAGCATTTT. Translating gives CASSDPEGGFDQPQHF.

The rearrangement joins TRBV30 to TRBJ1-3; D gene uncertain. V was shortened by 4 bases and J by 0 bases, with 10 bases between the two germline ends. CDR3 length: 14 amino acids. The V gene's germline CDR1 is GTSNPN and CDR2 SVGIG (reference sequence). CDR3 nucleotides: TGTGCCTGGACCGTTGGCAGCTCTGGAAACACCATATATTTT. It codes for CAWTVGSSGNTIYF.

The chain combines TRBV29-1 with TRBJ2-5; 8 nucleotides line up with TRBD1. The CDR3 loop spans 14 amino acids. From germline, CDR1 is SQVTM and CDR2 ANQGSEA. The V and J ends lost 3 bases and 5 bases, in that order; junction bases with no gene match: 8. The CDR3, as DNA: TGCAGCGTTGAGGCCCCAGGGGGCGGGGAGACCCAGTACTTC. This codes for CSVEAPGGGETQYF.

This chain links TRBV30 with TRBJ2-1, with no clear D. Trimming took off 0 bases at V and 12 bases at J, with 12 bases between the two ends. From germline, CDR1 is GTSNPN and CDR2 SVGIG (reference sequence). The CDR3 has 12 residues. CDR3 region: CAWSVGSAAQFF. The CDR3 DNA follows: TGTGCCTGGAGTGTTGGGTCGGCGGCGCAGTTCTTC.

The chain combines TRBV18 with TRBJ1-3, with unresolved D. The germline V gene encodes CDR1 KGHSH and CDR2 LQKENI. V was clipped by 1 base and J by 6 bases, with 7 bases between them. The length of the CDR3 is 13 residues. DNA for the CDR3: TGTGCCAGCTCACCACAGGCGGAAAACACCATATATTTT. It yields the protein CASSPQAENTIYF. The full variable domain, in which reference TRBV18 and TRBJ1-3 provide the parts outside the CDR3, is NAGVMQNPRHLVRRRGQEARLRCSPMKGHSHVYWYRQLPEEGLKFMVYLQKENIIDESGMPKERFSAEFPKEGPSILRIQQVVRGDSAAYFCASSPQAENTIYFGEGSWLTVV.

The V and J genes are TRBV2 and TRBJ2-5; 7 bases map to TRBD2. V shed 5 bases and J 1 base; nucleotides not matched to a gene: 4. Germline values: CDR1 SNHLY, CDR2 FYNNEI. The CDR3 extends over 14 amino acids. The CDR3 DNA follows: TGTGCCAGCAGTCCGACGGGGGGCCAAGAGACCCAGTACTTC. Translated: CASSPTGGQETQYF.